This T cell receptor beta chain was documented in a study of T cells in Graves' hyperthyroidism and ophthalmopathy. Study outcomes and limitations: It was a median roughly 6.5 months before onset that the model predicted ophthalmopathy.

The CDR3 is made up of 15 amino acids. The V end lost 0 bases, the J end lost 1 base, and 8 bases lay between the germline ends. Looked up from germline, CDR1 is MGHRA and CDR2 is YSYEKL. Pregnant or lactating patients were excluded, as were those with uncontrolled infection or other autoimmune disease. In its sample, this clonotype was seen a few times. Its cognate antigen is unknown. What was amplified from RNA transcripts were TCR beta CDR3 regions. During a first-round RT-PCR of the TCR CDR3, the HTBI primer set was used. TCRdb re-analysed the multiplex PCR reads in MiXCR, keeping a single row per CDR3 protein. The table lists around 360,000 distinct CDR3 sequences, roughly 15% of them singletons, with about 21% in the top ten.

The sequence came from a woman in her sixties with Graves' ophthalmopathy. The sample taken for sequencing was blood. The chain combines TRBV4-1 with TRBJ2-3, with D hard to call. DNA of the CDR3: TGCGCCAGCAGCCAAGACGGCATACGCACAGATACGCAGTATTTT. It specifies CASSQDGIRTDTQYF.